The next 31 T cell receptor beta chains were all read from a single sample in a study of OX40 agonist ivuxolimab in advanced cancers. Only in-frame clones appear in the TCRdb table, and some are missing; sequencing was by immunoSEQ multiplex PCR. This table has about 110,000 clones, roughly 90% appearing once. The sample here was CD4+ or CD8+ T cells sorted from blood, taken in a trial of the OX40 agonist ivuxolimab. Every receptor here comes from an adult with an advanced solid tumor such as melanoma, head and neck, liver or kidney cancer.

The chain links TRBV7-9 to TRBJ2-7, with D uncertain. V lost 5 bases and J lost 4, with 12 bases in between. CDR3 size: 13 residues. Germline loops: CDR1 SEHNR, CDR2 FQNEAQ (reference sequence). The CDR3 is CASSPGSIYEQYF. CDR3 DNA: TGTGCCAGCAGCCCAGGATCGATTTACGAGCAGTACTTC.

The chain has TRBV14 and TRBJ1-3; D is undetermined. The CDR3 extends over 20 amino acids. Trimming took off 2 bases at V and 4 bases at J, with 27 bases between the two ends. Per germline, CDR1 SGHDN and CDR2 FVKESK. The CDR3 DNA sequence: TGTGCCAGCAGCCAAACTAGGGAAGACGTCGGAGGGTACCTGGGAAACACCATATATTTT. Encoded protein: CASSQTREDVGGYLGNTIYF.

J is TRBJ2-7 and V is TRBV19, with D uncertain. V gave up 1 base and J gave up 3 bases, with 7 bases separating them. The germline V gene has CDR1 LNHDA and CDR2 SQIVND (reference sequence). The CDR3 runs to 13 residues. The DNA of the CDR3 is TGTGCCAGTAGTATAGCCCAGGACTACGAGCAGTACTTC. Protein: CASSIAQDYEQYF.

This clone has just one count. This chain links TRBV9 with TRBJ1-1; D not certain. CDR1 is SGDLS, CDR2 YYNGEE, per germline. This CDR3 contains 15 residues. The V gene lost 2 bases and the J gene lost 0 bases, with 11 bases spanning the gap. The CDR3 region has the DNA TGTGCCAGCAGCGTCCAAAGTTTTATGAACACTGAAGCTTTCTTT. Translated: CASSVQSFMNTEAFF.

The V gene is TRBV19, the J gene TRBJ2-1; 10 positions match TRBD2. The CDR3 contains 16 residues. Trimming cost V 7 bases and J 7 bases; bases outside gene matches: 13. Germline V lookup: CDR1 LNHDA, CDR2 SQIVND (reference sequence). This chain's CDR3 is CASTPEGLAISNEQFF. DNA of the CDR3: TGTGCCAGTACTCCAGAGGGACTAGCGATTTCAAATGAGCAGTTCTTC.

J is TRBJ2-1 and V is TRBV19, with 8 bases fitting TRBD2. J gave up 7 bases and V 6 bases, and 11 bases lay outside the gene matches. CDR1 is LNHDA, CDR2 SQIVND, per germline (reference sequence). This CDR3 has 15 amino acids. CDR3 in amino acids: CASRPPGLDPNEQFF. CDR3 sequence (DNA): TGTGCCAGTAGGCCTCCGGGACTAGACCCTAATGAGCAGTTCTTC.

V gene TRBV6-9 combines with J gene TRBJ1-1; D perhaps matches TRBD1 (5 bases). The germline V gene has CDR1 MNHGY and CDR2 SVAAGI. The CDR3 is 16 amino acids. Trimming took 4 bases from V and 3 from J, leaving 18 bases between them. The CDR3 region has the DNA TGTGCCAGCAGTTTGGGCCTCGAGGGGTACGACACTGAAGCTTTCTTT. Its translation is CASSLGLEGYDTEAFF.

V gene TRBV6-5 combines with J gene TRBJ1-6; maybe TRBD1 (5 bases). Trimming shortened V by 5 bases and J by 11 bases, and 19 bases separated the two germline ends. This CDR3 spans 15 amino acids. CDR1 is MNHEY and CDR2 is SVGAGI in the germline V gene. The CDR3 region has the DNA TGTGCCAGCAGTGCCACCGCCAGTGTGGGGCCACCCCTCCACTTT. The encoded protein is CASSATASVGPPLHF.

V usage is TRBV6-6 and J usage is TRBJ2-3; a weak D match, TRBD1 (6 bases). V was trimmed by 6 bases and J by 3 bases, leaving 19 bases between them. The germline CDR1 and CDR2 sequences are MNHNY and SVGAGI (reference sequence). The CDR3 runs 16 residues. CDR3 amino acids: CASRRLTGSVTDTQYF. The CDR3 DNA reads as TGTGCCAGCAGACGATTGACAGGTTCTGTGACAGATACGCAGTATTTT.

The chain joins TRBV11-2 to TRBJ2-1; D gene unclear. The V gene lost 5 bases and the J gene lost 3 bases, with 8 bases spanning the gap. There are 13 residues in the CDR3. The germline V gene encodes CDR1 SGHAT and CDR2 FQNNGV. The CDR3 sequence: CASSPQDYNEQFF. For the CDR3, the DNA is TGTGCCAGCAGCCCTCAGGACTACAATGAGCAGTTCTTC.

This rearrangement joins TRBV7-2 to TRBJ1-5; D gene unclear. CDR1 is SGHTA, CDR2 FQGNSA, per germline. The CDR3 is 15 residues long. The V end lost 2 bases, the J end lost 3 bases, and 11 bases lay between the germline ends. The CDR3 reads CASSLLSKSNQPQHF. The CDR3 DNA reads as TGTGCCAGCAGCTTATTGAGTAAATCCAATCAGCCCCAGCATTTT.

This sequence joins TRBV7-3 and TRBJ2-1; 9 bases fit TRBD2. Trimming cost V 0 bases and J 12 bases; bases outside gene matches: 12. CDR1 and CDR2 from the germline V gene are SGHTA and FQGTGA. This CDR3 is 16 amino acids long. CDR3 bases: TGTGCCAGCAGCTTAACGGCGGGAGGGGGCCCCAATCGGCAGTTCTTC. Its translation: CASSLTAGGGPNRQFF. Combining the CDR3 with reference TRBV7-3 and TRBJ2-1 gives the whole variable domain GAGVSQTPSNKVTEKGKYVELRCDPISGHTALYWYRQSLGQGPEFLIYFQGTGAADDSGLPNDRFFAVRPEGSVSTLKIQRTERGDSAVYLCASSLTAGGGPNRQFFGPGTRLTVL.

The chain has TRBV4-2 and TRBJ2-7; 8 bases are a match to TRBD1. This CDR3 region has 16 residues. V dropped 3 bases and J dropped 6; count of bases not matched to a gene: 13. Germline values: CDR1 LGHNA, CDR2 YNFKEQ. This CDR3 is CASSHSGGQVASEQYF. CDR3 DNA: TGTGCCAGCAGCCATAGTGGGGGACAGGTGGCCAGCGAGCAGTACTTC.

The chain links TRBV4-1 to TRBJ1-1; D is possibly TRBD1 (6 bases). The CDR3 totals 18 residues. The V gene's germline CDR1 is MGHRA and CDR2 YSYEKL. V gave up 1 base and J gave up 3 bases, with 21 bases separating them. The CDR3 spells CASSQGPTGRRSDTEAFF. The CDR3 nucleotides are TGCGCCAGCAGCCAAGGTCCCACAGGGCGTAGATCGGACACTGAAGCTTTCTTT.

This clone appeared once. J is TRBJ1-1 and V is TRBV7-6; 9 nucleotides align to TRBD1. The V gene end was trimmed by 2 bases and the J gene end by 4 bases; junction bases not matched to a gene: 8. The germline gives CDR1 SGHVS, CDR2 FNYEAQ. The CDR3 has 16 residues. This CDR3 reads CASSLTTGQGSTEAFF. CDR3 nucleotide sequence: TGTGCCAGCAGCTTAACAACGGGACAGGGATCCACTGAAGCTTTCTTT.

This clone has just one count. V gene TRBV19 combines with J gene TRBJ2-7; 13 bases are shared with TRBD2. V gave up 4 bases and J gave up 3 bases; unmatched junction bases: 0. The CDR3 has 14 amino acids. Looked up from germline, CDR1 is LNHDA and CDR2 is SQIVND (reference sequence). In nucleotides, the CDR3 is TGTGCCAGTAGTAGGACTAGCGGGAGCTACGAGCAGTACTTC. Translated, it gives CASSRTSGSYEQYF.

The rearrangement uses TRBV9 and TRBJ1-3; D perhaps matches TRBD1 (5 bases). This CDR3 is built from 19 residues. CDR1 is SGDLS, CDR2 YYNGEE, per germline. V was shortened by 1 base and J by 1 base, with 21 bases between the two germline ends. CDR3 region: CASSVRPVGLGTSGNTIYF. In nucleotides, the CDR3 is TGTGCCAGCAGCGTACGGCCTGTAGGTCTCGGGACTTCTGGAAACACCATATATTTT.

V usage is TRBV5-4 and J usage is TRBJ1-2; D possibly corresponds to TRBD1 (5 bases). The V end lost 0 bases, the J end lost 1 base, and 7 bases lay between the germline ends. CDR1 SGHNT and CDR2 YYREEE come from the germline V gene (reference sequence). This CDR3 is built from 14 residues. CDR3 protein: CASSLGQINYGYTF. The CDR3, as DNA: TGTGCCAGCAGCTTGGGACAGATTAACTATGGCTACACCTTC. The full variable domain, its missing parts supplied by reference TRBV5-4 and TRBJ1-2, is ETGVTQSPTHLIKTRGQQVTLRCSSQSGHNTVSWYQQALGQGPQFIFQYYREEENGRGNFPPRFSGLQFPNYSSELNVNALELDDSALYLCASSLGQINYGYTFGSGTRLTVV.

Turning to this clone: Other DNA sequences within the sample encode an identical CDR3. This chain joins TRBV5-1 and TRBJ2-2; D is undetermined. V lost 2 bases and J 2 bases, leaving 1 base between the germline ends. The germline gives CDR1 SGHRS, CDR2 YFSETQ. This CDR3 region has 12 residues. The DNA for the CDR3 is TGCGCCAGCAGCTTAAACACCGGGGAGCTGTTTTTT. This sequence encodes CASSLNTGELFF. The full variable domain, rest sourced from reference TRBV5-1 and TRBJ2-2, is KAGVTQTPRYLIKTRGQQVTLSCSPISGHRSVSWYQQTPGQGLQFLFEYFSETQRNKGNFPGRFSGRQFSNSRSEMNVSTLELGDSALYLCASSLNTGELFFGEGSRLTVL.

The rearrangement links TRBV5-1 to TRBJ1-1; D might be TRBD1 (6 bases). Germline CDR1 is SGHRS and CDR2 is YFSETQ. This CDR3 region has 15 residues. The V end lost 4 bases, the J end lost 3 bases, and 16 bases lay between the germline ends. The CDR3 loop reads CASSASLTGYTEAFF. CDR3 bases: TGCGCCAGCAGCGCCTCCCTCACAGGGTACACTGAAGCTTTCTTT. Full variable domain (missing parts from reference TRBV5-1 and TRBJ1-1): KAGVTQTPRYLIKTRGQQVTLSCSPISGHRSVSWYQQTPGQGLQFLFEYFSETQRNKGNFPGRFSGRQFSNSRSEMNVSTLELGDSALYLCASSASLTGYTEAFFGQGTRLTVV.

The chain recombines TRBV19 with TRBJ1-3; perhaps TRBD1 as D (5 bases). The CDR3 is made up of 15 amino acids. V lost 5 bases, J lost 1 base, and 12 bases lay in between. Germline lookup yields CDR1 LNHDA and CDR2 SQIVND (reference sequence). CDR3 amino acids: CASSVTGGSGNTIYF. CDR3 nucleotides: TGTGCCAGTAGTGTCACAGGAGGATCTGGAAACACCATATATTTT. Full variable domain (outside the CDR3, taken from reference TRBV19 and TRBJ1-3): DGGITQSPKYLFRKEGQNVTLSCEQNLNHDAMYWYRQDPGQGLRLIYYSQIVNDFQKGDIAEGYSVSREKKESFPLTVTSAQKNPTAFYLCASSVTGGSGNTIYFGEGSWLTVV.

This clone was found once. V usage is TRBV2 and J usage is TRBJ1-6; D is ambiguous. This CDR3 contains 15 residues. Trimming removed 2 bases from V and 7 bases from J, with 12 bases in between. In germline, CDR1 is SNHLY, CDR2 FYNNEI. The CDR3 here is CASSERSTPNSPLHF. The CDR3 DNA reads as TGTGCCAGCAGTGAACGTTCGACGCCCAATTCACCCCTCCACTTT.

The V and J genes are TRBV10-1 and TRBJ1-1, with no clear D. The CDR3 contains 15 residues. Germline loops: CDR1 WNHNN, CDR2 SYGVQD (reference sequence). V dropped 0 bases and J dropped 1 base, with 9 bases sitting between them. CDR3 protein: CASSESISSNTEAFF. CDR3 coding DNA: TGCGCCAGCAGTGAGTCAATCAGTTCGAACACTGAAGCTTTCTTT.

V is TRBV28 and J is TRBJ1-1, with D hard to call. The CDR3 contains 13 residues. V was pared by 6 bases and J by 0 bases, with 8 bases between. Per the germline V gene, CDR1 is MDHEN and CDR2 is SYDVKM. CDR3 sequence: CASRPPLNTEAFF. The CDR3, as DNA: TGTGCCAGCAGGCCTCCTCTGAACACTGAAGCTTTCTTT.

The chain employs TRBV2 and TRBJ2-5; D gene unclear. The CDR3 is made up of 13 amino acids. Germline V gene lookup returns CDR1 SNHLY and CDR2 FYNNEI. V lost 3 bases and J 5 bases, leaving 10 bases between the germline ends. The DNA of the CDR3 is TGTGCCAGCAGTGATCTTTCAAGGGAGACCCAGTACTTC. This encodes CASSDLSRETQYF.

The chain couples TRBV27 to TRBJ2-1, with 7 bases aligning to TRBD1. The CDR3 contains 16 residues. Trimming at V came to 6 bases and at J to 6 bases, leaving 14 bases not matched to a gene. Germline lookup yields CDR1 MNHEY and CDR2 SMNVEV (reference sequence). Written as DNA, the CDR3 is TGTGCCAGCAGCCTACAGGGGCCTCAAGTGGGCAATGAGCAGTTCTTC. It translates to CASSLQGPQVGNEQFF.

As for this clone: The sample has other DNA sequences that encode this CDR3 too. J is TRBJ1-2 and V is TRBV5-4, with 10 bases that match TRBD1. Germline values: CDR1 SGHNT, CDR2 YYREEE (reference sequence). Trimming at V came to 2 bases and at J to 1 base, leaving 2 bases not matched to a gene. The CDR3 length is 15 residues. For the CDR3, the DNA is TGTGCCAGCAGCTTCCGGGACAGGGGTAACTATGGCTACACCTTC. This encodes CASSFRDRGNYGYTF.

The genes are TRBV9 and TRBJ2-1; the D gene could be TRBD1 or TRBD2 (5 bases each). The V gene lost 2 bases and the J gene lost 3 bases, with 12 bases spanning the gap. The length of the CDR3 is 15 residues. Germline CDR1 and CDR2: SGDLS and YYNGEE. The CDR3 bases are TGTGCCAGCAGCGTTTTAGGGACCAACTACAATGAGCAGTTCTTC. Amino acid sequence: CASSVLGTNYNEQFF.

A single count supports this clone. V gene TRBV28 combines with J gene TRBJ1-3; unclear D gene. The germline V gene has CDR1 MDHEN and CDR2 SYDVKM. This CDR3 is 15 amino acids long. V lost 2 bases and J 0 bases, leaving 8 bases between the germline ends. CDR3 DNA sequence: TGTGCCAGCAGTTTACCGTCCATCTCTGGAAACACCATATATTTT. This codes for CASSLPSISGNTIYF.

This CDR3 reads CASTFRDNEKLFF. The CDR3 bases are TGTGCCAGCACCTTTAGGGACAATGAAAAACTGTTTTTT. V usage is TRBV5-6 and J usage is TRBJ1-4, with D maybe TRBD1 (5 bases). Germline V CDR1 and CDR2: SGHDT, YYEEEE. The V end was cut by 6 bases, the J end by 5 bases, with 11 bases between. The CDR3 runs 13 residues. Based on the CDR3 plus reference TRBV5-6 and TRBJ1-4, the full variable domain is DAGVTQSPTHLIKTRGQQVTLRCSPKSGHDTVSWYQQALGQGPQFIFQYYEEEERQRGNFPDRFSGHQFPNYSSELNVNALLLGDSALYLCASTFRDNEKLFFGSGTQLSVL.

The chain joins TRBV5-1 to TRBJ1-2; no firm D call. Deletions cut 0 bases from V and 2 bases from J, with 8 bases between. The germline gives CDR1 SGHRS, CDR2 YFSETQ. This CDR3 region has 14 residues. The DNA of the CDR3 is TGCGCCAGCAGCTTGGCACCTCACAACTATGGCTACACCTTC. This encodes CASSLAPHNYGYTF. Together with reference TRBV5-1 and TRBJ1-2, the CDR3 gives the full variable domain: KAGVTQTPRYLIKTRGQQVTLSCSPISGHRSVSWYQQTPGQGLQFLFEYFSETQRNKGNFPGRFSGRQFSNSRSEMNVSTLELGDSALYLCASSLAPHNYGYTFGSGTRLTVV.